This entry describes one T cell receptor (beta chain). The sample is drawn from a study of T cell changes during pregnancy in multiple sclerosis. Clones were sequenced by immunoSEQ multiplex PCR, and TCRdb holds only the in-frame ones, with some missing. There are 60,000 to 85,000 clones in the sample; roughly 94% occur only once, and about 0.6% lies in the top ten. The V segment lost 5 bases and the J segment 3 bases; nucleotides outside the gene matches: 5. The CDR3 runs to 14 residues. Germline V lookup: CDR1 LNHDA, CDR2 SQIVND (reference sequence). The source of this sequence is a female donor with multiple sclerosis, enrolled in a pregnancy study. The chain uses TRBV19 and TRBJ2-7; TRBD1 aligns across 9 bases. Material: peripheral blood, obtained in the third trimester of pregnancy. CDR3 residues: CASSRDRVNYEQYF. The DNA for the CDR3 is TGTGCCAGTAGTCGGGACAGGGTAAACTACGAGCAGTACTTC.